These 15 T cell receptor beta chains originate from one sample sequenced in a study of radiation and T cells in renal cell carcinoma. The table came from immunoSEQ multiplex PCR; TCRdb's copy has only in-frame clones and leaves some out. This table has roughly 9,000 clones, roughly 50% appearing once. The sample's treatment: 15 Gy SBRT to primary tumor, nephrectomy 4 weeks later. Sequencing was performed on tumor tissue, taken from a patient whose treatment included radiotherapy and nephrectomy. The receptor set was obtained from a man between 60 and 75 years old with renal cell carcinoma.

In nucleotides, the CDR3 is TGTGCCAGCAGATCTCAGGGGTTATCTGGAAACACCATATATTTT. Translation gives CASRSQGLSGNTIYF. V usage is TRBV28 and J usage is TRBJ1-3; perhaps TRBD1 as D (6 bases). CDR3 length: 15 residues. V dropped 6 bases and J dropped 1 base, with 13 bases sitting between them. Germline V gene data show CDR1 as MDHEN and CDR2 as SYDVKM.

V gene TRBV7-8 combines with J gene TRBJ2-7; D is unclear. Germline CDR1 reads SGHVS; CDR2 reads FQNEAQ. CDR3 length: 11 residues. The ends were cut back, 7 bases at V and 0 bases at J, with 4 bases in the middle. As DNA, the CDR3 is TGTGCCAGCACTAACTCCTACGAGCAGTACTTC. Encoded protein: CASTNSYEQYF.

The V call is TRBV5-4, the J call TRBJ2-6, with 7 bases matching TRBD2. The CDR3 is made up of 17 amino acids. CDR1 SGHNT and CDR2 YYREEE come from the germline V gene (reference sequence). The J segment lost 4 bases and the V segment lost 1 base, leaving 8 bases of the junction unmatched. CDR3 sequence: CASSLFRGAGGANVLTF. CDR3 DNA: TGTGCCAGCAGCTTGTTCCGGGGAGCGGGAGGGGCCAACGTCCTGACTTTC.

The chain employs TRBV7-2 and TRBJ1-4; possibly TRBD1 for D (6 bases). The CDR3 is 13 residues long. From germline, CDR1 is SGHTA and CDR2 FQGNSA. V gave up 1 base and J gave up 13 bases, with 13 bases separating them. The CDR3 spells CASSLGGAGGLFF. CDR3 bases: TGTGCCAGCAGCTTAGGGGGGGCGGGGGGACTGTTTTTT.

The chain couples TRBV29-1 to TRBJ2-7; TRBD1 agrees at 10 bases. The germline CDR1 and CDR2 sequences are SQVTM and ANQGSEA. The CDR3 is 13 residues long. V shed 5 bases and J 3 bases; nucleotides not matched to a gene: 4. The CDR3 here is CSVTWTGGYEQYF. CDR3 nucleotide sequence: TGCAGCGTTACCTGGACAGGGGGCTACGAGCAGTACTTC.

The chain is built from TRBV7-9 and TRBJ2-7; 7 bases align to TRBD1. V lost 1 base, J lost 3 bases, and 9 bases stayed unmatched. CDR3 size: 16 residues. The germline CDR1 and CDR2 sequences are SEHNR and FQNEAQ (reference sequence). The CDR3 loop reads CASSLVRGGESYEQYF. In DNA, the CDR3 is TGTGCCAGCAGCTTAGTCCGAGGGGGCGAGAGCTACGAGCAGTACTTC.

The chain uses TRBV11-2 and TRBJ2-7; D may be TRBD1 (6 bases). Germline V gives CDR1 SGHAT, CDR2 FQNNGV. V shed 2 bases and J shed 4 bases, with 15 bases lying between them. CDR3 length: 15 amino acids. This chain's CDR3 is CASSLPGVLGYEQYF. CDR3 sequence (DNA): TGTGCCAGCAGCTTACCAGGGGTTTTGGGGTACGAGCAGTACTTC.

This chain uses TRBV14 with TRBJ2-6; D is unresolved. The CDR3 covers 17 residues. Trimming cost V 0 bases and J 0 bases, with 9 bases left between them. Per germline, CDR1 SGHDN and CDR2 FVKESK. As DNA, the CDR3 is TGTGCCAGCAGCCAAGATAGCAGGATCTCTGGGGCCAACGTCCTGACTTTC. As protein: CASSQDSRISGANVLTF. Full variable domain (outside the CDR3, taken from reference TRBV14 and TRBJ2-6): EAGVTQFPSHSVIEKGQTVTLRCDPISGHDNLYWYRRVMGKEIKFLLHFVKESKQDESGMPNNRFLAERTGGTYSTLKVQPAELEDSGVYFCASSQDSRISGANVLTFGAGSRLTVL.

In this sample, this clone turned up a few times. The J gene is TRBJ1-4, the V gene TRBV6-1; D unresolved. Germline-derived CDR1 and CDR2 are MNHNS and SASEGT. This CDR3 has 15 residues. Trimming cost V 4 bases and J 3 bases, with 12 bases left between them. CDR3 coding DNA: TGTGCCAGCAGTGTTACATGGACCTCTAATGAAAAACTGTTTTTT. The encoded protein is CASSVTWTSNEKLFF.

The V call is TRBV7-2, the J call TRBJ2-7; a weak D match, TRBD1 (5 bases). Trimming cost V 5 bases and J 4 bases, with 15 bases left between them. Germline-derived CDR1 and CDR2 are SGHTA and FQGNSA. CDR3 length: 14 amino acids. CDR3 nucleotides: TGTGCCAGCAGCCAGGGCCCAGCGTCTTACGAGCAGTACTTC. Its translation: CASSQGPASYEQYF.

V gene TRBV19 combines with J gene TRBJ1-5; D remains ambiguous. Trimming shortened V by 5 bases and J by 0 bases, and 5 bases separated the two germline ends. Germline V gives CDR1 LNHDA, CDR2 SQIVND (reference sequence). This CDR3 region has 13 residues. CDR3 sequence reads: CASSFGSNQPQHF. CDR3 DNA sequence: TGTGCCAGTAGTTTCGGTAGCAATCAGCCCCAGCATTTT.

J is TRBJ2-1 and V is TRBV5-4, with D possibly called TRBD1 or TRBD2 (5 bases each). The CDR3 totals 15 residues. CDR1 SGHNT and CDR2 YYREEE come from the germline V gene (reference sequence). Between the trimmed V and J ends, which lost 4 bases and 4 bases, there was a span of 15 bases. The CDR3 coding sequence is TGTGCCAGCAGCCGTCCTCAGGGAGCATACAATGAGCAGTTCTTC. Translation: CASSRPQGAYNEQFF. Full variable domain (outside the CDR3, taken from reference TRBV5-4 and TRBJ2-1): ETGVTQSPTHLIKTRGQQVTLRCSSQSGHNTVSWYQQALGQGPQFIFQYYREEENGRGNFPPRFSGLQFPNYSSELNVNALELDDSALYLCASSRPQGAYNEQFFGPGTRLTVL.

The gene calls are TRBV19 and TRBJ1-4; no clear D. Germline CDR1 reads LNHDA; CDR2 reads SQIVND (reference sequence). The CDR3 loop spans 15 amino acids. The ends were cut back, 5 bases at V and 0 bases at J, with 10 bases in the middle. The CDR3 is CASSGSGTTNEKLFF. In nucleotides, the CDR3 is TGTGCCAGTAGTGGTTCAGGAACAACTAATGAAAAACTGTTTTTT.

This sequence joins TRBV15 and TRBJ1-5, with D hard to call. This CDR3 region has 13 residues. Germline loops: CDR1 LNHNV, CDR2 YYDKDF (reference sequence). V dropped 5 bases and J dropped 4 bases, with 9 bases sitting between them. The CDR3 loop reads CATSVWGNQPQHF. CDR3 bases: TGTGCCACCAGCGTCTGGGGTAATCAGCCCCAGCATTTT.

This CDR3 is CASSLGRDGYTF. The CDR3 region has the DNA TGCGCCAGCAGCTTGGGCAGGGACGGCTACACCTTC. V is TRBV5-1 and J is TRBJ1-2; weak D call: TRBD1 (5 bases). This CDR3 has 12 residues. Between the trimmed V and J ends, which lost 0 bases and 8 bases, there was a span of 8 bases. Germline assignment: CDR1 SGHRS and CDR2 YFSETQ.